Listed below are T cell receptor beta chains from one sample, sequenced in a study of blood T cell repertoires in COVID-19. Clones were read by immunoSEQ multiplex PCR, and TCRdb kept only the in-frame ones, dropping some. The table includes 150,000 to 200,000 clones, 85% to 90% detected once. The sample consisted of peripheral blood. The receptors were sampled from an elderly woman in a cohort sampled during active or convalescent COVID-19. Both conserved end residues are part of each CDR3. Each record gives: clone size, J gene, V gene, D gene, CDR3 DNA, CDR3 protein. The D gene is left open where the match is weak. Size values are once, few and many counts, or a class for expanded clones, and some rows have none.

abundance: NA; j_gene: TRBJ1-2; v_gene: TRBV6-1; d_gene: NA; CDR3nt: TGTGCCAGCAGTGAAGCGCTTCGACAGGTTTACGGCTACACCTTC; CDR3aa: CASSEALRQVYGYTF
abundance: NA; j_gene: TRBJ2-1; v_gene: TRBV21-1; d_gene: NA; CDR3nt: TGTGCCAGCAGCCCCTGCGGGACTAGCGGGAGGGCTTGCTACAATGAGCAGTTCTTC; CDR3aa: CASSPCGTSGRACYNEQFF
abundance: NA; j_gene: TRBJ1-5; v_gene: TRBV11-2; d_gene: TRBD1; CDR3nt: TGTGCCAGCAGCTTACTGGGACAGGGAAATCAGCCCCAGCATTTT; CDR3aa: CASSLLGQGNQPQHF
abundance: NA; j_gene: TRBJ1-2; v_gene: TRBV2; d_gene: NA; CDR3nt: TGTGCCAGCAGACACGAGAAGACAGGAGGCTACACCTTC; CDR3aa: CASRHEKTGGYTF
abundance: NA; j_gene: TRBJ1-5; v_gene: TRBV3-1/TRBV3-2; d_gene: TRBD1; CDR3nt: TGTGCCAGCAGCTTTCAACCGGGACAGGGGGCTGAGGCCCAGCATTTT; CDR3aa: CASSFQPGQGAEAQHF
abundance: NA; j_gene: TRBJ2-7; v_gene: TRBV18; d_gene: TRBD1; CDR3nt: TGTGCCAGCTCACCACCGACAGGGAACGAGCAGTACTTC; CDR3aa: CASSPPTGNEQYF
abundance: NA; j_gene: TRBJ1-1; v_gene: TRBV11-2; d_gene: TRBD1; CDR3nt: TGTGCCAGCAGCTTAGGGGCAGGGGGCGAAGCTTTCTTT; CDR3aa: CASSLGAGGEAFF
abundance: NA; j_gene: TRBJ1-5; v_gene: TRBV10-2; d_gene: NA; CDR3nt: TGCGCCAGCACCCGGGACAAAAATCAGCCCCAGCATTTT; CDR3aa: CASTRDKNQPQHF
abundance: NA; j_gene: TRBJ2-1; v_gene: TRBV30; d_gene: NA; CDR3nt: TGTGCCTGGAGGACGCTCCACAGGTTTTTCCATGAGCAGTTCTTC; CDR3aa: CAWRTLHRFFHEQFF
abundance: once; j_gene: TRBJ2-2; v_gene: TRBV7-8; d_gene: NA; CDR3nt: TGTGCCAGCAGCTTTGCCCGGGGCACCGGGGAGCTGTTTTTT; CDR3aa: CASSFARGTGELFF
abundance: NA; j_gene: TRBJ2-3; v_gene: TRBV3-1/TRBV3-2; d_gene: TRBD1; CDR3nt: TGTGCCAGCAGCTCCACCTTAGGGACAGGAGACACAGATACGCAGTATTTT; CDR3aa: CASSSTLGTGDTDTQYF
abundance: NA; j_gene: TRBJ1-5; v_gene: TRBV12-3/TRBV12-4; d_gene: NA; CDR3nt: TGTGCCAGCAGGTCGTATAGCAATCAGCCCCAGCATTTT; CDR3aa: CASRSYSNQPQHF
abundance: NA; j_gene: TRBJ2-6; v_gene: TRBV5-1; d_gene: NA; CDR3nt: TGCGCCAGCAGCTCAGACTCTGGGGCCAACGTCCTGACTTTC; CDR3aa: CASSSDSGANVLTF
abundance: medium-sized; j_gene: TRBJ2-1; v_gene: TRBV13; d_gene: TRBD2; CDR3nt: TGTGCCAGCAGCTTAGGACATCCGGGACTAGTCAATGAGCAGTTCTTC; CDR3aa: CASSLGHPGLVNEQFF
abundance: NA; j_gene: TRBJ2-2; v_gene: TRBV5-1; d_gene: TRBD1; CDR3nt: TGCGCCAGCAGCTTGGTAGGACAGGGGCACAGCACCGGGGAGCTGTTTTTT; CDR3aa: CASSLVGQGHSTGELFF
abundance: NA; j_gene: TRBJ1-2; v_gene: TRBV19; d_gene: NA; CDR3nt: TGTGCCAGTAGTACCACTTCAGACAGCCTCTATGGCTACACCTTC; CDR3aa: CASSTTSDSLYGYTF
abundance: NA; j_gene: TRBJ2-1; v_gene: TRBV5-1; d_gene: TRBD1; CDR3nt: TGCGCCAGCAGCTGGCAGGGGGATGAGCAGTTCTTC; CDR3aa: CASSWQGDEQFF
abundance: NA; j_gene: TRBJ1-3; v_gene: TRBV10-2; d_gene: TRBD1; CDR3nt: TGCGCCAGCAGTGAGACCCCGACAGGGATCGGAAACACCATATATTTT; CDR3aa: CASSETPTGIGNTIYF
abundance: NA; j_gene: TRBJ2-4; v_gene: TRBV11-3; d_gene: NA; CDR3nt: TGTGCCAGCAGCGGGGGGGCCAAAAACATTCAGTACTTC; CDR3aa: CASSGGAKNIQYF
abundance: once; j_gene: TRBJ1-5; v_gene: TRBV28; d_gene: TRBD1; CDR3nt: TGTGCCAGCAGTCTGGGACAGTACCGGGATCAGCCCCAGCATTTT; CDR3aa: CASSLGQYRDQPQHF
abundance: NA; j_gene: TRBJ2-3; v_gene: TRBV10-3; d_gene: NA; CDR3nt: TGTGCCATCAGGGGGACTGAGGCAGATACGCAGTATTTT; CDR3aa: CAIRGTEADTQYF
abundance: few; j_gene: TRBJ1-2; v_gene: TRBV11-3; d_gene: NA; CDR3nt: TGTGCCAGCAGCTTAGACGCGTTTAATGGCTACACCTTC; CDR3aa: CASSLDAFNGYTF
abundance: NA; j_gene: TRBJ2-1; v_gene: TRBV18; d_gene: NA; CDR3nt: TGTGCCAGCTCACGTTCGGCCGGGGACAATGAGCAGTTCTTC; CDR3aa: CASSRSAGDNEQFF
abundance: NA; j_gene: TRBJ1-4; v_gene: TRBV29-1; d_gene: TRBD1; CDR3nt: TGCAGCGTTGGGGGGGACAGGGGTAATGAAAAACTGTTTTTT; CDR3aa: CSVGGDRGNEKLFF
abundance: NA; j_gene: TRBJ2-7; v_gene: TRBV2; d_gene: TRBD1; CDR3nt: TGTGCCAGCAGGGGTAGGGACAGAGCCTACGAGCAGTACTTC; CDR3aa: CASRGRDRAYEQYF
abundance: NA; j_gene: TRBJ2-5; v_gene: TRBV9; d_gene: NA; CDR3nt: TGTGCCAGCAGCGTAGGGACGGGAGTAGGGGAGACCCAGTACTTC; CDR3aa: CASSVGTGVGETQYF
abundance: NA; j_gene: TRBJ1-3; v_gene: TRBV5-1; d_gene: TRBD1; CDR3nt: TGCGCCAGCAGCTTGGAAGGGGGCAGGGGAAACACCATATATTTT; CDR3aa: CASSLEGGRGNTIYF
abundance: NA; j_gene: TRBJ2-7; v_gene: TRBV28; d_gene: NA; CDR3nt: TGTGCCAGCAGTTTGGGGCGGTACGCCTACGAGCAGTACTTC; CDR3aa: CASSLGRYAYEQYF
abundance: NA; j_gene: TRBJ1-6; v_gene: TRBV27; d_gene: NA; CDR3nt: TGTGCCAGCAGTTGGGGACAAATTGAGTCACCCCTCCACTTT; CDR3aa: CASSWGQIESPLHF
abundance: NA; j_gene: TRBJ1-6; v_gene: TRBV25-1; d_gene: NA; CDR3nt: TGTGCCAGCAGTGTAGGACAGCCGTCACCCCTCCACTTT; CDR3aa: CASSVGQPSPLHF
abundance: once; j_gene: TRBJ2-3; v_gene: TRBV28; d_gene: NA; CDR3nt: TGTGCCAGCAGTGCCCTGGGGGCCGCGGGTGAGACGCAGTATTTT; CDR3aa: CASSALGAAGETQYF
abundance: once; j_gene: TRBJ2-5; v_gene: TRBV6-5; d_gene: NA; CDR3nt: TGTGCCAGCAGTTATGGGAGCCAAGAGACCCAGTACTTC; CDR3aa: CASSYGSQETQYF
abundance: NA; j_gene: TRBJ1-1; v_gene: TRBV4-1; d_gene: TRBD1; CDR3nt: TGCGCCAGCAGCCAAGAGACCCTGGGACAGGGGGCACCCAGAGCTGAAGCTTTCTTT; CDR3aa: CASSQETLGQGAPRAEAFF
abundance: NA; j_gene: TRBJ1-1; v_gene: TRBV3-1/TRBV3-2; d_gene: NA; CDR3nt: TGTGCCAGCAGCCAAGACCCGGCGGCGGGCACGGCTTTCTTT; CDR3aa: CASSQDPAAGTAFF
abundance: NA; j_gene: TRBJ2-2; v_gene: TRBV24-1; d_gene: NA; CDR3nt: TGTGCCACCAGTCAATTGGGGGGTGGCGGGGAGCTGTTTTTT; CDR3aa: CATSQLGGGGELFF
abundance: NA; j_gene: TRBJ1-2; v_gene: TRBV25-1; d_gene: NA; CDR3nt: TGTGCCAGCAGTGAATTGAGGCAGGGCGGTGGCTACACCTTC; CDR3aa: CASSELRQGGGYTF
abundance: NA; j_gene: TRBJ1-1; v_gene: TRBV30; d_gene: NA; CDR3nt: TGTGCCTGGAGTGTAGATTTGTACAGGACATCTGAAGCTTTCTTT; CDR3aa: CAWSVDLYRTSEAFF
abundance: NA; j_gene: TRBJ1-4; v_gene: TRBV7-2; d_gene: TRBD1; CDR3nt: TGTGCCAGCAGCTTATCCGGGACAGGGGACGAAAAACTGTTTTTT; CDR3aa: CASSLSGTGDEKLFF
abundance: NA; j_gene: TRBJ1-6; v_gene: TRBV7-6; d_gene: NA; CDR3nt: TGTGCCAGCAGCCAGGACAGCTATAATTCACCCCTCCACTTT; CDR3aa: CASSQDSYNSPLHF
abundance: NA; j_gene: TRBJ1-1; v_gene: TRBV4-3; d_gene: NA; CDR3nt: TGCGCCAGCAGCCAAGCATGGGGCCAGCCGAACACTGAAGCTTTCTTT; CDR3aa: CASSQAWGQPNTEAFF
abundance: once; j_gene: TRBJ1-2; v_gene: TRBV7-9; d_gene: NA; CDR3nt: TGTGCCAGCAGCTTAGGCAGGGGAGGCTACACCTTC; CDR3aa: CASSLGRGGYTF
abundance: once; j_gene: TRBJ1-3; v_gene: TRBV6-5; d_gene: NA; CDR3nt: TGTGCCAGCAGTTTGACAGTCAGCTCTGGAAACACCATATATTTT; CDR3aa: CASSLTVSSGNTIYF
abundance: NA; j_gene: TRBJ2-1; v_gene: TRBV11-3; d_gene: TRBD2; CDR3nt: TGTGCCAGCAGCTCCGGGGGGGCCGGCTACAATGAGCAGTTCTTC; CDR3aa: CASSSGGAGYNEQFF
abundance: once; j_gene: TRBJ1-1; v_gene: TRBV27; d_gene: NA; CDR3nt: TGTGCCAGCAGTTCGGCGGTCCGGGGCACTGAAGCTTTCTTT; CDR3aa: CASSSAVRGTEAFF
abundance: once; j_gene: TRBJ1-5; v_gene: TRBV7-9; d_gene: TRBD1; CDR3nt: TGTGCCAGCAGCTCCGGAGGAGGGGGCTGGAGCAATCAGCCCCAGCATTTT; CDR3aa: CASSSGGGGWSNQPQHF
abundance: NA; j_gene: TRBJ1-6; v_gene: TRBV4-2; d_gene: TRBD1; CDR3nt: TGTGCCAGCAGCGAGGGACAGGGGGGTTCACCCCTCCACTTT; CDR3aa: CASSEGQGGSPLHF
abundance: NA; j_gene: TRBJ1-6; v_gene: TRBV16; d_gene: NA; CDR3nt: TGTGCCAGCAGCCAATTAGGACGCGAGGGAGGTGGTTCACCCCTCCACTTT; CDR3aa: CASSQLGREGGGSPLHF
abundance: few; j_gene: TRBJ1-1; v_gene: TRBV7-2; d_gene: NA; CDR3nt: TGTGCCAGCAGCTTAGGCCTTAACATGAACACTGAAGCTTTCTTT; CDR3aa: CASSLGLNMNTEAFF
abundance: NA; j_gene: TRBJ2-2; v_gene: TRBV4-3; d_gene: NA; CDR3nt: TGCGCCAGCAGCCAAGACCACCTCAGAAGCGGGGAGCTGTTTTTT; CDR3aa: CASSQDHLRSGELFF
abundance: NA; j_gene: TRBJ2-1; v_gene: TRBV2; d_gene: TRBD2; CDR3nt: TGTGCCAGCGTACTCCTGGCGGGGGTTTCCTACAATGAGCAGTTCTTC; CDR3aa: CASVLLAGVSYNEQFF
abundance: once; j_gene: TRBJ1-4; v_gene: TRBV11-3; d_gene: TRBD1; CDR3nt: TGTGCCAGCAGCTCAAACAGGGGGTATGAAAAACTGTTTTTT; CDR3aa: CASSSNRGYEKLFF
abundance: NA; j_gene: TRBJ1-1; v_gene: TRBV5-1; d_gene: NA; CDR3nt: TGCGCCAGCAGCTGGGGAGGGGAGGGGACTGAAGCTTTCTTT; CDR3aa: CASSWGGEGTEAFF
abundance: NA; j_gene: TRBJ2-2; v_gene: TRBV30; d_gene: NA; CDR3nt: TGTGCCTGGAGTCCCGACAGTAACACCGGGGAGCTGTTTTTT; CDR3aa: CAWSPDSNTGELFF
abundance: NA; j_gene: TRBJ2-5; v_gene: TRBV2; d_gene: TRBD1; CDR3nt: TGTGCCAGCAGTGAACGTCGGGGACAGTTACAAGAGACCCAGTACTTC; CDR3aa: CASSERRGQLQETQYF
abundance: NA; j_gene: TRBJ2-5; v_gene: TRBV11-2; d_gene: TRBD1; CDR3nt: TGTGCCAGCGCCCTCGGAGGAGGGACAGGTGCAGAGACCCAGTACTTC; CDR3aa: CASALGGGTGAETQYF
abundance: NA; j_gene: TRBJ1-2; v_gene: TRBV25-1; d_gene: TRBD1; CDR3nt: TGTGCCAGCAGAGAGACAGGGGCCTTCTATGGCTACACCTTC; CDR3aa: CASRETGAFYGYTF
abundance: NA; j_gene: TRBJ1-1; v_gene: TRBV9; d_gene: TRBD1; CDR3nt: TGTGCCAGCAGCGTAGGGTTGGGGACAGTTAACACTGAAGCTTTCTTT; CDR3aa: CASSVGLGTVNTEAFF
abundance: NA; j_gene: TRBJ2-1; v_gene: TRBV6-5; d_gene: TRBD1; CDR3nt: TGTGCCAGCAGTTACGTGGACAGGGGAAACTACAATGAGCAGTTCTTC; CDR3aa: CASSYVDRGNYNEQFF
abundance: NA; j_gene: TRBJ2-1; v_gene: TRBV5-6; d_gene: TRBD2; CDR3nt: TGTGCCAGCAGCCCCGCTGGGACTAGCCCTTACAATGAGCAGTTCTTC; CDR3aa: CASSPAGTSPYNEQFF